This TCR beta chain was sequenced during a study of blood T cell repertoires in COVID-19. Profiled with immunoSEQ multiplex PCR; TCRdb holds only in-frame clones, not every one. The table lists 55,000 to 80,000 clones, around 85% of them singletons, with about 12% in the top ten. CDR3 length equals 12 residues. Trimming took off 6 bases at V and 2 bases at J, with 9 bases between the two ends. CDR1 SQVTM and CDR2 ANQGSEA come from the germline V gene. The receptor's source is a human donor in a cohort sampled during active COVID-19. This rearrangement joins TRBV29-1 to TRBJ2-3; D gene ambiguous. The sequenced sample was peripheral blood. The CDR3 sequence is CSVASNTDTQYF. The CDR3 nucleotides read TGCAGCGTAGCTAGTAACACAGATACGCAGTATTTT.